The clone carrying this TCR beta chain has only a few counts. One end of the junction is discordant with germline, which a read error may explain. Per the germline V gene, CDR1 is MNHEY and CDR2 is SVGAGI. This CDR3 is 12 amino acids long. These data come from a study of blood T cell repertoires in COVID-19. Across the study: Collection of acute and convalescent COVID-19 samples took place in the United States, Italy and Spain. PBMCs, B-cell-depleted T cells, or T cells provided the cDNA or gDNA that made up the material.

Per the original data handling: Estimated nucleated cell counts came from reference gene primer amplification. Measured with immunoSEQ multiplex PCR; TCRdb has only the in-frame clones, and not every one. V and J calls and clone size follow that table, whereas D and trimming were derived from the DNA. The data hold about 190,000 clones, with 75% to 90% observed a single time. The material sequenced was peripheral blood. The V gene is TRBV6-5, the J gene TRBJ2-7; 7 bases are a match to TRBD1. The TCR was taken from a man aged 30 to 39 with acute or convalescent COVID-19. In DNA, the CDR3 is TGTGCCAGCAGTTATCACCAAGGGACAGAGAACTTC. It codes for CASSYHQGTENF.